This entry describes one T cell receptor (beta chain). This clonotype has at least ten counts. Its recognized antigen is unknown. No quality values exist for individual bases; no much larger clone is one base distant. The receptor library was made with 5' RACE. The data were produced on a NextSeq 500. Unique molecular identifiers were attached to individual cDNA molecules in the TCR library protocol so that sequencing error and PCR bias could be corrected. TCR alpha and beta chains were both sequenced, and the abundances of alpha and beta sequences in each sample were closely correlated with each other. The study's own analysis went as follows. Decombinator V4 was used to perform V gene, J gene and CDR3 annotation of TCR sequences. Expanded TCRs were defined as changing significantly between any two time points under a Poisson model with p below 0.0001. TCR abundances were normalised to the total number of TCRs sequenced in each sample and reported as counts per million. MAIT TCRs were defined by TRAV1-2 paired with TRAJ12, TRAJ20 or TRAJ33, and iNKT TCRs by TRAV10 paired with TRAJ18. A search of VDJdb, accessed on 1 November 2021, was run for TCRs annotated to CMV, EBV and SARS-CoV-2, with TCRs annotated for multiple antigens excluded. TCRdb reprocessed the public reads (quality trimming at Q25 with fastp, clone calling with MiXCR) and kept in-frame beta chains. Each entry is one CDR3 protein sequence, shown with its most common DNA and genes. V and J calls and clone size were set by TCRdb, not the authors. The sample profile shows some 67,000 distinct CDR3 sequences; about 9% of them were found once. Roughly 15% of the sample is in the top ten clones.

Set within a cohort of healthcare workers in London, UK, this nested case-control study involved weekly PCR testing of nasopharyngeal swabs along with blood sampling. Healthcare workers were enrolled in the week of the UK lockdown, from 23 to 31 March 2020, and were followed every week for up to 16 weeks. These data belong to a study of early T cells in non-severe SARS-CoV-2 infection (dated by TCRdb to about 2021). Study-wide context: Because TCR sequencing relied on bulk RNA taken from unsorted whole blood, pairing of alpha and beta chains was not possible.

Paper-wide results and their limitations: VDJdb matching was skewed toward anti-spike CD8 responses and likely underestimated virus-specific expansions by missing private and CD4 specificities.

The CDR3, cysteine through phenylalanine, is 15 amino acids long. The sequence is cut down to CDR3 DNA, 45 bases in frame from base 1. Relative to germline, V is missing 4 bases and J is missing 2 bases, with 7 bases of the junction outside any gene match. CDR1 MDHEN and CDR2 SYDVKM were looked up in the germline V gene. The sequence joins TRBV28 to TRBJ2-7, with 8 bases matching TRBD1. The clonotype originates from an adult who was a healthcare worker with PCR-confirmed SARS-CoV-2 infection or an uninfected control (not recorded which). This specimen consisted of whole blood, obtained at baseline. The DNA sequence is TGTGCCAGCAGTTCCGGGACAGGAATGACCTACGAGCAGTACTTC. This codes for CASSSGTGMTYEQYF.